Presented here are 30 T cell receptor beta chains from one specimen sequenced in a study of tumor-infiltrating lymphocytes in primary liver carcinoma. From around 500 ng of total RNA, TCR beta-specific cDNA was reverse-transcribed using a constant-region primer. Libraries for TCR beta were built through three nested multiplex PCR rounds, which together made up a slightly modified ARM-PCR procedure. A C-beta reverse primer and TRBV1-TRBV30 forward primers served in each of the first two PCR rounds, at 9 to 11 cycles apiece. TCRdb reprocessed the multiplex PCR reads via MiXCR and lists one record per CDR3 protein. The sample includes approximately 100,000 distinct CDR3 sequences, around 71% of them seen just once. Co-extracting RNA and DNA was done with roughly 17-32 mg of unsorted bulk tissue as input. The sample taken for sequencing was liver tumor tissue from sampling region 2. Documented subset: tumor region T2, inferior pole. The receptors shown here come from an older woman with primary liver carcinoma and hepatitis B virus infection.

As DNA, the CDR3 is TGTGCCAGCGTGGGACTAGCATCCGAGCAGTTCTTC. The encoded protein is CASVGLASEQFF. The chain links TRBV6-1 to TRBJ2-1; 9 nucleotides line up with TRBD2. The germline V gene has CDR1 MNHNS and CDR2 SASEGT. V shed 8 bases and J 10 bases; nucleotides not matched to a gene: 6. The length of the CDR3 is 12 residues.

A few counts support this clonotype. The junction differs from germline at one of its ends, possibly a read error. This chain links TRBV7-8 with TRBJ2-2, with TRBD2 identical over 10 bases. The V gene's germline CDR1 is SGHVS and CDR2 FQNEAQ. The CDR3 extends over 16 amino acids. CDR3: CASSLTSGTYTGELLF. CDR3 DNA sequence: TGTGCCAGCAGCCTAACTAGCGGGACCTACACCGGGGAGCTGCTTTTT.

As concerns this clonotype: Because it lacks the conserved phenylalanine or tryptophan at the end, this CDR3 is likely a read error. The rearrangement joins TRBV11-2 to TRBJ2-7, with 8 positions matching TRBD1. This CDR3 is built from 15 residues. CDR1 and CDR2 from the germline V gene are SGHAT and FQNNGV. The CDR3, as DNA: TGTGTCAGCAGCTTCGGGACAGGCGGAACCTACGTGCAGTACCTC. Its translation is CVSSFGTGGTYVQYL.

Details on this clonotype: This may arise from a read error, as a much more abundant clone is one base away. As DNA, the CDR3 is TGCGCCAGCAGCCGACTAGGTCTTAAAGACTACGAGCAGTGCTTC. Residues: CASSRLGLKDYEQCF. The genes are TRBV5-1 and TRBJ2-7, with a possible D match to TRBD2 (6 bases). Per the germline V gene, CDR1 is SGHRS and CDR2 is YFSETQ. CDR3 length equals 15 residues.

This clonotype was observed many times. The chain links TRBV28 to TRBJ2-4; 8 bases match TRBD2. Germline CDR1 is MDHEN and CDR2 is SYDVKM. This CDR3 has 15 amino acids. V lost 3 bases, J lost 10 bases, and 11 bases stayed unmatched. CDR3 loop: CASSLGGSGSGIQYF. The CDR3 bases are TGTGCCAGCAGTTTGGGTGGGAGCGGGAGTGGGATTCAGTACTTC. Drawing the rest from reference TRBV28 and TRBJ2-4, the complete variable domain is DVKVTQSSRYLVKRTGEKVFLECVQDMDHENMFWYRQDPGLGLRLIYFSYDVKMKEKGDIPEGYSVSREKKERFSLILESASTNQTSMYLCASSLGGSGSGIQYFGAGTRLSVL.

This clonotype has at least ten counts. The chain carries TRBV6-2 or TRBV6-3 and TRBJ2-1; weak D call: TRBD1 (6 bases). V was cut by 6 bases and J by 4 bases, with 7 bases left in between. The CDR3 sequence is 12 residues long. Per germline, CDR1 MNHEY and CDR2 SVGEGT. The CDR3 DNA reads TGTGCCAGCAGCCAGGGGTACAATGAGCAGTTCTTC. It yields the protein CASSQGYNEQFF.

Concerning this clonotype itself: Just one base apart from a much larger clone, this may be a read error. The chain uses TRBV14 and TRBJ2-7; 10 nucleotides agree with TRBD1. Germline CDR1 is SGHDN and CDR2 is FVKESK. Losses at the gene ends were 2 bases for V and 2 bases for J; bases not matched to a gene: 15. The CDR3 is 19 residues long. CDR3 residues: CASSQNPTGIDRGPYEQYF. CDR3 bases: TGTGCCAGCAGCCAAAATCCGACCGGCATCGACAGGGGGCCCTACGAGCAGTACTTC. Supplemented by reference TRBV14 and TRBJ2-7, the full variable domain reads EAGVTQFPSHSVIEKGQTVTLRCDPISGHDNLYWYRRVMGKEIKFLLHFVKESKQDESGMPNNRFLAERTGGTYSTLKVQPAELEDSGVYFCASSQNPTGIDRGPYEQYFGPGTRLTVT.

The chain couples TRBV19 to TRBJ1-5, with D possibly matching TRBD1 (5 bases). Trimming stripped 5 bases from V and 5 bases from J, with 13 bases between. This CDR3 contains 14 residues. In germline, CDR1 is LNHDA, CDR2 SQIVND (reference sequence). CDR3 coding DNA: TGTGCCAGTAGTGAAGACGGGGGATATCAGCCCCAGCATTTT. It yields the protein CASSEDGGYQPQHF.

Turning to this clonotype: A read error may account for a junction end that differs from germline. The genes are TRBV5-1 and TRBJ2-1, with TRBD2 matching over 9 bases. The CDR3 sequence is 16 residues long. CDR1 and CDR2 (germline): SGHRS, YFSETQ. The DNA for the CDR3 is TGCGCCAGCGGCTTGTACGCTAGCGGGACCTACAATGAGCAGTTCTTC. Encoded protein: CASGLYASGTYNEQFF.

The genes are TRBV5-1 and TRBJ1-1; 8 bases agree with TRBD1. This CDR3 region has 16 residues. After removal of 0 bases from V and 3 bases from J, the junction contained 7 bases not matched to a gene. Germline CDR1 reads SGHRS; CDR2 reads YFSETQ. CDR3 region: CASSLGLTGGYTEAFF. The CDR3 region has the DNA TGCGCCAGCAGCTTGGGATTAACAGGGGGGTACACTGAAGCTTTCTTT.

The CDR3 sequence: CASSERGKTGTQYF. The CDR3 bases are TGTGCCAGCAGTGAAAGGGGAAAGACGGGGACCCAGTACTTC. This chain links TRBV6-1 with TRBJ2-5; D might be TRBD1 (5 bases). V was cut by 2 bases and J by 7 bases, with 14 bases left in between. In germline, CDR1 is MNHNS, CDR2 SASEGT. This CDR3 has 14 residues.

This clonotype came up once. No conserved phenylalanine or tryptophan ends this CDR3, so it is likely a read error. The chain is built from TRBV29-1 and TRBJ1-5, with TRBD1 matching over 10 bases. This CDR3 contains 14 residues. Germline lookup yields CDR1 SQVTM and CDR2 ANQGSEA. J was trimmed by 6 bases and V by 4 bases; bases with no gene match: 6. The CDR3 loop is CSVAGQGMSQPQHV. The CDR3 region has the DNA TGCAGCGTTGCGGGACAGGGGATGAGTCAGCCCCAGCATGTT.

As regards this clonotype: Lacking the conserved final phenylalanine or tryptophan, this CDR3 likely reflects a read error. CDR3 DNA: TGCAGCGTTGAAAGGGCTACAGGGGAGCAAGAGACCCAGTACTCC. Translated: CSVERATGEQETQYS. The genes are TRBV29-1 and TRBJ2-5, with TRBD1 matching 7 bases. The junction had 8 bases not matched to a gene; V was cut back by 2 bases and J by 2 bases. The CDR3 has 15 amino acids. The V gene's germline CDR1 is SQVTM and CDR2 ANQGSEA.

With respect to this clonotype: A read error is possible here, since a much larger clone lies one base away. This chain joins TRBV5-6 and TRBJ2-5; D unclear. The CDR3 is 13 residues long. Per germline, CDR1 SGHDT and CDR2 YYEEEE. The ends were cut back, 5 bases at V and 5 bases at J, with 13 bases in the middle. The CDR3 nucleotides are TGTGCCAGCAGGAGGTACCCCAGGGAGACCCAGTACTTC. Amino acid sequence: CASRRYPRETQYF.

Notes on this clonotype: Here the CDR3 omits its conserved ending phenylalanine or tryptophan, so a read error is the likely source. The rearrangement joins TRBV11-3 to TRBJ2-1; the D gene is possibly TRBD2 (6 bases). CDR3 length equals 13 residues. From germline, CDR1 is SGHNT and CDR2 YENEEA. The CDR3: CVSNAGGYNEQFL. DNA for the CDR3: TGTGTCAGCAATGCCGGGGGCTACAATGAGCAGTTCCTC.

Notes on this clonotype: The junction departs from germline at one end; a sequencing error may be responsible. The chain employs TRBV6-5 and TRBJ1-6, with D maybe TRBD1 (5 bases). This CDR3 is built from 14 residues. Germline values: CDR1 MNHEY, CDR2 SVGAGI. The CDR3 here is CASGTSSFTSPPHF. For the CDR3, the DNA is TGTGCCAGCGGGACCTCGAGCTTCACCTCACCCCCCCACTTT.

There are many counts of this clonotype. The chain carries TRBV6-1 and TRBJ2-5, with 9 bases that match TRBD2. The trim removed 8 bases at V and 1 base at J, leaving 8 bases unmatched. The CDR3 runs to 15 residues. Germline-derived CDR1 and CDR2 are MNHNS and SASEGT. The CDR3 coding sequence is TGTGCCAGCGGACGGGCTAGCGGGATCCAAGAGACCCAGTACTTC. Encoded protein: CASGRASGIQETQYF.

A remark on this clonotype: A clone one base away is much larger, so this may be a read error. J is TRBJ2-1 and V is TRBV7-8, with a tentative D call TRBD2 (5 bases). The CDR3 runs 14 residues. Germline V gene lookup returns CDR1 SGHVS and CDR2 FQNEAQ. The CDR3 is CVSNALGSYNEQFF. As DNA, the CDR3 is TGTGTCAGCAACGCACTGGGGAGCTACAATGAGCAGTTCTTC.

In the case of this clonotype: Possible read error: a much larger clone is one base away. CDR3 nucleotide sequence: TGTGCCAGCAGCCTACAAGACAGGGCGTCCTACGAGCGGTACTTC. It is translated as CASSLQDRASYERYF. V gene TRBV7-2 combines with J gene TRBJ2-7; 7 bases line up with TRBD1. Germline loops: CDR1 SGHTA, CDR2 FQGNSA. This CDR3 is built from 15 residues.

In regard to this clonotype: This CDR3 is missing its conserved last phenylalanine or tryptophan, likely due to a read error. The chain carries TRBV11-2 and TRBJ2-5; 7 bases agree with TRBD2. Per germline, CDR1 SGHAT and CDR2 FQNNGV. The CDR3 sequence is 16 residues long. With V trimmed by 5 bases and J by 4 bases, 13 bases remained unmatched. This chain's CDR3 is CASSPGTIASRETQYS. For the CDR3, the DNA is TGTGCCAGCAGCCCCGGGACTATCGCGAGTAGAGAGACCCAGTACTCC.

This clonotype was picked up a small number of times. V usage is TRBV20-1 and J usage is TRBJ2-2, with D perhaps matching TRBD1 (5 bases). V dropped 0 bases and J dropped 6 bases, with 8 bases sitting between them. Germline V gene lookup returns CDR1 DFQATT and CDR2 SNEGSKA (reference sequence). The CDR3 covers 13 residues. For the CDR3, the DNA is TGCAGTGCTAGAGATCCAGGGCCCGGGGAGCTGTTTTTT. As protein: CSARDPGPGELFF.

This clonotype was recorded many times. The chain has TRBV25-1 and TRBJ1-1, with D possibly being TRBD1 (5 bases). Trimming cost V 7 bases and J 9 bases, with 12 bases left between them. CDR3 length equals 11 residues. Germline V gene data show CDR1 as MGHDK and CDR2 as SYGVNS. CDR3: CASNSGTKAFF. The CDR3, as DNA: TGTGCCAGCAATTCCGGGACCAAAGCTTTCTTT.

Note on this clonotype: The conserved closing phenylalanine or tryptophan is absent in this CDR3, likely reflecting a read error. The chain links TRBV11-3 to TRBJ2-1, with D perhaps TRBD2 (6 bases). CDR1 is SGHNT and CDR2 is YENEEA in the germline V gene. This CDR3 has 13 residues. The CDR3, as DNA: TGTACCAGCAGTGCCGGGAGCTACAATGAGCAGTTCCTC. It codes for CTSSAGSYNEQFL.

This clonotype is medium-sized in the sample. The J gene is TRBJ2-1, the V gene TRBV11-2; 11 nucleotides agree with TRBD2. The ends lost 1 base at V and 9 bases at J; junction bases unmatched: 11. From germline, CDR1 is SGHAT and CDR2 FQNNGV. This CDR3 is built from 17 residues. The CDR3 spells CASSLALAGGVRSEQFF. In DNA, the CDR3 is TGTGCCAGCAGCTTAGCGCTAGCGGGAGGCGTTCGGAGTGAGCAGTTCTTC.

Worth noting for this clonotype: One junction end disagrees with the germline gene, perhaps due to a read error. CDR3 nucleotide sequence: TGTGTCAGCAGCTTGGGGCTGGGATCGCAAGAGATCCGGTACTTC. Translation gives CVSSLGLGSQEIRYF. V and J are TRBV11-2 and TRBJ2-1; TRBD1 might be the D (5 bases). Germline CDR1 reads SGHAT; CDR2 reads FQNNGV. CDR3 length: 15 amino acids.

On this clonotype itself: A much larger clone lies a single base off, so this may be a read error. V is TRBV20-1 and J is TRBJ2-1; no definite D call. The ends were cut back, 0 bases at V and 10 bases at J, with 13 bases in the middle. CDR3 length: 13 residues. Germline V gene data show CDR1 as DFQATT and CDR2 as SNEGSKA (reference sequence). CDR3 residues: CSARDSLVEEQFF. CDR3 nucleotides: TGCAGTGCTAGAGACTCTCTGGTGGAAGAGCAGTTCTTC.

This clonotype was seen repeatedly, ten times or more. This may be a read error, as it is one base from a much larger clone. The rearrangement uses TRBV11-2 and TRBJ1-2; D is uncertain. V lost 0 bases and J lost 6, with 14 bases in between. This CDR3 contains 15 residues. Germline CDR1 is SGHAT and CDR2 is FQNNGV. This CDR3 is CASSLESAGYHGYTF. The CDR3 coding sequence is TGTGCCAGCAGCTTAGAGAGTGCGGGTTACCATGGCTACACCTTC.

This clonotype was picked up many times. The rearrangement uses TRBV5-1 and TRBJ2-5, with 8 bases identical to TRBD2. The CDR3 is made up of 15 amino acids. The V gene's germline CDR1 is SGHRS and CDR2 YFSETQ. The ends lost 4 bases at V and 5 bases at J; junction bases unmatched: 10. CDR3: CASSLTSEIGETQYF. The CDR3 DNA follows: TGCGCCAGCAGCCTGACTAGCGAAATTGGGGAGACCCAGTACTTC.

The chain carries TRBV5-1 and TRBJ2-3, with TRBD2 matching over 7 bases. The CDR3 covers 14 residues. The junction had 9 bases not matched to a gene; V was cut back by 5 bases and J by 6 bases. Germline V gene lookup returns CDR1 SGHRS and CDR2 YFSETQ. CDR3 coding DNA: TGCGCCAGCAGTCACAACGGGAGGCCCGATACGCAGTATTTT. Protein product: CASSHNGRPDTQYF.

As for this clonotype: The junction departs from the called germline gene at one end, perhaps through a read error. V usage is TRBV29-1 and J usage is TRBJ2-3; D assignment may be TRBD1 or TRBD2 (6 bases each). Germline CDR1 reads SQVTM; CDR2 reads ANQGSEA. The CDR3 totals 12 residues. Here the CDR3 DNA reads TGCAGCGTTGTCCCGGGGGCAGATATGCAGTATTTT. Protein product: CSVVPGADMQYF.